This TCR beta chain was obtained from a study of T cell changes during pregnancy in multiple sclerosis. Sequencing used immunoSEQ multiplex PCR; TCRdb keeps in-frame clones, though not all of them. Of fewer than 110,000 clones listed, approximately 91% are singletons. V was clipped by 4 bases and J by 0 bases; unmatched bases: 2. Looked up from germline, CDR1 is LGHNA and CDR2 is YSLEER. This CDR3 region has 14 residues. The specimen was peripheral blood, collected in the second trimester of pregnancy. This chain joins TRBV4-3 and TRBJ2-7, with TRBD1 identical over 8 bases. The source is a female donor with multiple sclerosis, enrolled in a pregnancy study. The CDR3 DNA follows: TGCGCCAGCAGCCCTGGACAGGGCTCCTACGAGCAGTACTTC. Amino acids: CASSPGQGSYEQYF.